The clone carrying this TCR beta chain is a singleton in its sample. The antigen remains unidentified. TCR beta cDNA libraries included unique molecular identifiers. The source material, 1 to 10 million T cells, gave rise to about 460,000 cDNA molecules. Each CDR3 protein gets one entry after TCRdb re-called the PCR reads with MiXCR. Here the sample spans some 690,000 distinct CDR3 sequences, 25% to 30% being singletons. This sample was included in a study of post-analysis software for immune sequencing data. Whole-study results and caveats: Controls showed lower frequencies than patients for five TRBV segments, and TRBV5-6, TRBV5-1 and TRBV20-1 were among these.

This CDR3 contains 15 residues. V dropped 2 bases and J dropped 6; count of bases not matched to a gene: 11. Germline V gene sequence: CDR1 SGDLS, CDR2 YYNGEE. This chain connects TRBV9 to TRBJ2-7, with 7 bases aligning to TRBD1. This clonotype was sampled from a girl aged 10 to 17 with multiple sclerosis. Sequenced input: blood. The DNA for the CDR3 is TGTGCCAGCAGCGTCCGGACAGGACCCCCCTGCGAGCAGTACTTC. Protein: CASSVRTGPPCEQYF.